This T cell receptor (beta chain) was documented in a study of neurological immune-mediated disorders (dated by TCRdb to about 2019). Context from the whole study: The study compared peripheral blood TCR-beta repertoires of HTLV-I-associated myelopathy (HAM/TSP) patients, multiple sclerosis patients and healthy controls using UMI-based sequencing. The cohort included approximately 68 subjects: about 15 with HAM/TSP, some 35 with multiple sclerosis, and around 20 healthy controls. Longitudinal HAM/TSP donors and healthy donors each had 3 time-points at intervals of about 3-40 months. Alongside PBMC samples, the set of around 99 TCR-beta libraries contained longitudinal samples, technical triplicates, and paired CD4+ and CD8+ T-cell subsets that had been sorted. The paper as a whole reports these results and caveats: Across subjects, expanded clones never shared an identical CDR3 amino acid sequence, which suggests that the TCR-beta repertoires in every group were private. TCR clonal expansion was greatest in HAM/TSP patients and smallest in MS patients, who ranked below even healthy controls.

In the germline V gene, CDR1 corresponds to ENHRY and CDR2 to SYGVKD. V loses 4 bases at its end and J loses 2 bases; junction bases beyond the gene matches: 1. The CDR3 has 14 amino acids, counting the end cysteine and phenylalanine. Just the 42-base CDR3 DNA is kept, in frame starting at base 1. cDNA synthesis used template-switch 5'RACE with a primer carrying a 10-nucleotide random unique molecular identifier tagging each TCR transcript. Each sequencing run produced over 160 million TCR-beta sequences covering 15-18 subjects. Total RNA was extracted with the RNeasy kit. Using the KAPA Real-time Library Amplification kit, TCR-beta VDJ regions were amplified with primers for the TCR constant region and the 5'RACE anchor. A first PCR added sample indexes and Illumina adaptors, and a second PCR then raised library yield. The roughly 650 bp TCR product was size-selected on a 2% E-gel SizeSelection system after Ampure bead purification. Before pooling, libraries had their quality checked on a Bioanalyzer, their concentration measured with Qubit, and their quantity determined with the Kapa Library Quantification kit. An Illumina HiSeq 2500 sequenced the libraries paired-end 2 x 150 bp. To increase sequence diversity, about 23-30% phiX was spiked into each library pool. Per the source publication's procedure: Quality-filtered reads were processed with the UMI-based MiGEC pipeline, which removed over 75% of raw TCR sequences during error correction. IMGT germline references were used for aligning VDJ genes, and each clonotype was defined as a unique CDR3 amino acid sequence together with its V-J genes. Clonal expansion, Shannon diversity, and CDR3 relatedness (CalcPairwiseDistances, ClusterSamples) were evaluated with VDJtools, and phylogenetic trees were built with CLCbio workbench. Using coefficient-of-variation modelling across technical triplicates, the study counted a clone as expanded if it had at least 8 unique UMIs. Starting from the raw public reads, TCRdb applied fastp trimming at Q25, assembled clones with MiXCR and retained in-frame beta chains. Merged by CDR3 protein, the rows form single entries marked with the most common genes and DNA. The authors' filters were not applied to this entry. In this sample the table shows roughly 100,000 distinct CDR3 sequences, under 14% of which occur a single time. The top ten clones comprise approximately 3.1% of the sample.

Per the publication, the time point label means: longitudinal time-point 3. Unsorted PBMC libraries were generated from 2 million PBMCs stored in RNAlater at -80 °C until RNA extraction. Peripheral blood was subjected to Ficoll-Hypaque density gradient centrifugation to isolate PBMCs, which were then cryopreserved in liquid nitrogen. Regarding this clonotype: The target of this receptor is not known. Base qualities are not recorded, but no much larger clone differs from it by a single base.

The clonotype comes from a female donor with HTLV-1-associated myelopathy (HAM/TSP). The chain uses TRBV10-3 and TRBJ2-7, with TRBD1 matching 11 junction bases. What was sequenced was PBMCs. The CDR3 protein is CAISGGQGAYEQYF. The nucleotides are TGTGCCATCAGTGGGGGACAGGGGGCCTACGAGCAGTACTTC.